This entry lists 20 T cell receptor beta chains sequenced from one sample in a study of T cell repertoires in cytomegalovirus infection. One entry per CDR3 protein results from TCRdb running MiXCR on the reads. Counted here are roughly 500,000 distinct CDR3 sequences, 16% occurring once; the ten biggest clones make up approximately 24%. Sequenced: CD8+ T cells from PBMCs. Receptors originate from a human donor in good health (CMV status not recorded). Some clones in this sample may be carry-over from other donors' samples.

This clonotype has just a few counts. J is TRBJ1-3 and V is TRBV20-1, with TRBD1 as a possible D gene (5 bases). V was shortened by 2 bases and J by 2 bases, with 10 bases between the two germline ends. The V gene's germline CDR1 is DFQATT and CDR2 SNEGSKA (reference sequence). This CDR3 has 14 residues. CDR3 region: CSARPRGAGNTIYF. The DNA for the CDR3 is TGCAGTGCTAGACCTCGGGGGGCTGGAAACACCATATATTTT.

This clonotype came up many times. The chain couples TRBV7-6 to TRBJ2-2, with D maybe TRBD1 (6 bases). The CDR3 extends over 13 amino acids. The germline V gene has CDR1 SGHVS and CDR2 FNYEAQ. Trimming removed 5 bases at V and 6 bases at J, with 10 bases between. CDR3 in DNA: TGTGCCAGCAGCGGCAGGGGAGCCGGGGAGCTGTTTTTT. Its protein product is CASSGRGAGELFF.

This clonotype has at least ten counts. The chain carries TRBV7-2 and TRBJ2-7; tentatively, D is TRBD2 (7 bases). The CDR3 runs to 16 residues. The germline V gene encodes CDR1 SGHTA and CDR2 FQGNSA. V gave up 5 bases and J gave up 3 bases, with 20 bases separating them. DNA for the CDR3: TGTGCCAGCAGCCAGAGAGGGGGGGCTACACTCTACGAGCAGTACTTC. Protein sequence: CASSQRGGATLYEQYF.

This clonotype occurred many times. The V and J genes are TRBV12-3 or TRBV12-4 and TRBJ1-2, with no clear D. CDR3 length: 13 amino acids. V was trimmed by 6 bases and J by 7 bases, leaving 15 bases between them. The CDR3 DNA is TGTGCCAGCAGCTCGGGTCCGACGGCTGGCTACACCTTC. This codes for CASSSGPTAGYTF.

In this sample, this clonotype turned up a few times. The chain uses TRBV4-1 and TRBJ1-2; D perhaps matches TRBD1 (6 bases). This CDR3 region has 13 residues. The V gene's germline CDR1 is MGHRA and CDR2 YSYEKL. Trimming cost V 0 bases and J 5 bases, with 7 bases left between them. CDR3 amino acids: CASSQEGGYGYTF. CDR3 coding DNA: TGCGCCAGCAGCCAAGAAGGGGGGTATGGCTACACCTTC.

This clonotype was counted at least ten times. This chain uses TRBV10-3 with TRBJ1-1; D uncertain. The germline CDR1 and CDR2 sequences are ENHRY and SYGVKD. There are 15 residues in the CDR3. Deletions cut 0 bases from V and 1 base from J, with 9 bases between. For the CDR3, the DNA is TGTGCCATCAGTGAGTCAGTAACGCCGAACACTGAAGCTTTCTTT. It is translated as CAISESVTPNTEAFF.

This clonotype was observed a handful of times. The V and J genes are TRBV27 and TRBJ2-3, with TRBD1 as a possible D gene (6 bases). With 4 bases removed from V and 2 bases from J, the gap between germline ends came to 13 bases. CDR1 is MNHEY and CDR2 is SMNVEV in the germline V gene (reference sequence). This CDR3 spans 15 amino acids. CDR3 sequence (DNA): TGTGCCAGCAGTTCCGGGACAAGACCCACAGATACGCAGTATTTT. This gives the protein CASSSGTRPTDTQYF.

This clonotype was detected many times. This sequence joins TRBV7-8 and TRBJ2-6; D gene uncertain. V was trimmed by 0 bases and J by 2 bases, leaving 11 bases between them. Germline V CDR1 and CDR2: SGHVS, FQNEAQ. CDR3 length equals 17 residues. CDR3 nucleotide sequence: TGTGCCAGCAGCTTAGCTTGGCGAGTGGCTGGGGCCAACGTCCTGACTTTC. Translating it yields CASSLAWRVAGANVLTF.

In its sample, this clonotype was seen many times. The V gene is TRBV4-1, the J gene TRBJ1-3; D may be TRBD1 (6 bases). The CDR3 totals 15 residues. Germline lookup yields CDR1 MGHRA and CDR2 YSYEKL. V was pared by 1 base and J by 0 bases, with 7 bases between. CDR3 sequence (DNA): TGCGCCAGCAGCCAAGGGGACAACTCTGGAAACACCATATATTTT. Its protein product is CASSQGDNSGNTIYF.

This clonotype was counted at least ten times. V is TRBV4-1 and J is TRBJ1-4; unclear D gene. There are 13 residues in the CDR3. Looked up from germline, CDR1 is MGHRA and CDR2 is YSYEKL. V gave up 4 bases and J gave up 5 bases, with 8 bases separating them. Here the CDR3 DNA reads TGCGCCAGCAGCCCAGAAGGGAATGAAAAACTGTTTTTT. This translates into CASSPEGNEKLFF.

The J gene is TRBJ2-1, the V gene TRBV29-1; TRBD2 matches at 7 bases. Per the germline V gene, CDR1 is SQVTM and CDR2 is ANQGSEA. The V and J ends lost 6 bases and 0 bases, in that order; junction bases with no gene match: 11. CDR3 length: 16 residues. CDR3 bases: TGCAGCGTGAACCTTCTAGCGGTTAGCTCCTACAATGAGCAGTTCTTC. Translation: CSVNLLAVSSYNEQFF.

This clonotype was recorded a few times. The rearrangement links TRBV5-5 to TRBJ1-1; a possible D gene is TRBD1 (6 bases). The V and J ends lost 4 bases and 3 bases respectively, with 13 bases between them. Per the germline V gene, CDR1 is SGHKS and CDR2 is YYEKEE (reference sequence). CDR3 length: 14 amino acids. Written as DNA, the CDR3 is TGTGCCAGCAGCATGATAAGACAGGACACTGAAGCTTTCTTT. It yields the protein CASSMIRQDTEAFF.

This clonotype was seen repeatedly, ten times or more. This chain connects TRBV27 to TRBJ1-2; 9 nucleotides line up with TRBD1. V was clipped by 3 bases and J by 4 bases; unmatched bases: 9. Germline loops: CDR1 MNHEY, CDR2 SMNVEV (reference sequence). This CDR3 spans 16 amino acids. The CDR3 loop reads CASSFAGTGTRYGYTF. CDR3 DNA sequence: TGTGCCAGCAGTTTTGCCGGGACAGGGACGCGCTATGGCTACACCTTC.

This chain uses TRBV2 with TRBJ2-2; tentatively, D is TRBD2 (6 bases). CDR3 size: 13 residues. The V and J ends lost 9 bases and 4 bases respectively, with 12 bases between them. Germline CDR1 reads SNHLY; CDR2 reads FYNNEI. CDR3 nucleotide sequence: TGTGCCAGGGGAGGCGGGATCACCGGGGAGCTGTTTTTT. It translates to CARGGGITGELFF.

In this sample, this clonotype turned up many times. This rearrangement joins TRBV6-1 to TRBJ1-1; tentatively, D is TRBD1 (6 bases). The germline gives CDR1 MNHNS, CDR2 SASEGT. The CDR3 consists of 14 residues. Trimming cost V 1 base and J 7 bases, with 13 bases left between them. CDR3 protein: CASSEVSRTDEAFF. CDR3 bases: TGTGCCAGCAGTGAAGTTTCCCGGACAGATGAAGCTTTCTTT.

This clonotype was picked up a small number of times. The CDR3 protein is CASSFGGLRDEQFF. DNA of the CDR3: TGTGCCAGCAGTTTCGGGGGGCTAAGGGATGAGCAGTTCTTC. V gene TRBV27 combines with J gene TRBJ2-1, with D possibly being TRBD2 (7 bases). From germline, CDR1 is MNHEY and CDR2 SMNVEV (reference sequence). The CDR3 length is 14 residues. Trimming shortened V by 3 bases and J by 8 bases, and 14 bases separated the two germline ends.

This clonotype was observed a single time. The gene calls are TRBV5-1 and TRBJ1-2; 7 nucleotides align to TRBD1. Losses at the gene ends were 4 bases for V and 1 base for J; bases not matched to a gene: 10. From germline, CDR1 is SGHRS and CDR2 YFSETQ. There are 16 residues in the CDR3. The chain's CDR3 is CASSTRGTADNYGYTF. CDR3 bases: TGCGCCAGCAGCACTAGAGGGACAGCTGATAACTATGGCTACACCTTC.

This clonotype has only a few counts. The CDR3 reads CASITVEAFF. CDR3 coding DNA: TGTGCCAGCATTACAGTTGAAGCTTTCTTT. The V gene is TRBV6-1, the J gene TRBJ1-1; D is ambiguous. The CDR3 totals 10 residues. In germline, CDR1 is MNHNS, CDR2 SASEGT. Trimming took off 7 bases at V and 7 bases at J, with 7 bases between the two ends.

This clonotype was counted at least ten times. J is TRBJ2-3 and V is TRBV7-9; D remains ambiguous. The CDR3 is 14 amino acids. The germline V and J ends were trimmed by 4 bases and 2 bases, with 10 bases remaining between them. Germline lookup yields CDR1 SEHNR and CDR2 FQNEAQ (reference sequence). In DNA, the CDR3 is TGTGCCAGCAGCTCCGCGGTGGACACAGATACGCAGTATTTT. It specifies CASSSAVDTDTQYF.

The gene calls are TRBV29-1 and TRBJ2-1; TRBD2 matches 9 bases. The V segment lost 8 bases and the J segment 9 bases; nucleotides outside the gene matches: 14. The germline gives CDR1 SQVTM, CDR2 ANQGSEA. This CDR3 is built from 14 residues. CDR3 sequence reads: CSTSGAGGPREQFF. The DNA for the CDR3 is TGCAGCACCTCCGGGGCGGGGGGGCCCCGTGAGCAGTTCTTC.